These 27 T cell receptor beta chains were sequenced from one sample in a study of blood T cell repertoires in COVID-19. Data came from immunoSEQ multiplex PCR; TCRdb stores just in-frame clones and leaves some out. The table lists 8,400 or so clones, more than 90% of them singletons, with around 3.9% in the top ten. The sequencing input was peripheral blood. The origin of the receptors is a woman between 50 and 59 years old with active COVID-19.

This clone was detected once. The gene calls are TRBV2 and TRBJ2-4, with 8 bases identical to TRBD1. The CDR3 spans 15 residues. Losses at the gene ends were 5 bases for V and 8 bases for J; bases not matched to a gene: 11. Looked up from germline, CDR1 is SNHLY and CDR2 is FYNNEI. The CDR3 sequence: CASSHGQGGGDIQYF. DNA of the CDR3: TGTGCCAGCAGTCACGGACAGGGAGGAGGTGACATTCAGTACTTC. The full variable domain, completed using reference TRBV2 and TRBJ2-4, is EPEVTQTPSHQVTQMGQEVILRCVPISNHLYFYWYRQILGQKVEFLVSFYNNEISEKSEIFDDQFSVERPDGSNFTLKIRSTKLEDSAMYFCASSHGQGGGDIQYFGAGTRLSVL.

V usage is TRBV18 and J usage is TRBJ2-5, with 13 bases aligning to TRBD2. Trimming at V came to 2 bases and at J to 3 bases, leaving 9 bases not matched to a gene. The CDR3 runs to 18 residues. Germline CDR1 and CDR2: KGHSH and LQKENI. For the CDR3, the DNA is TGTGCCAGCTCACCAACGGGACTAGCGGGGAGGGGAAAAGAGACCCAGTACTTC. This codes for CASSPTGLAGRGKETQYF.

The J gene is TRBJ2-7, the V gene TRBV28, with D possibly matching TRBD1 (5 bases). Trimming shortened V by 4 bases and J by 3 bases, and 10 bases separated the two germline ends. The germline V gene encodes CDR1 MDHEN and CDR2 SYDVKM. The CDR3 has 13 residues. CDR3 DNA: TGTGCCAGCAGTTCTGACAGTGGCTACGAGCAGTACTTC. Translation: CASSSDSGYEQYF. Filled out from reference TRBV28 and TRBJ2-7, the complete variable domain reads DVKVTQSSRYLVKRTGEKVFLECVQDMDHENMFWYRQDPGLGLRLIYFSYDVKMKEKGDIPEGYSVSREKKERFSLILESASTNQTSMYLCASSSDSGYEQYFGPGTRLTVT.

This sequence joins TRBV10-3 and TRBJ2-7; 9 nucleotides agree with TRBD1. The V gene's germline CDR1 is ENHRY and CDR2 SYGVKD. This CDR3 has 17 residues. J was trimmed by 2 bases and V by 10 bases; bases with no gene match: 18. CDR3 coding DNA: TGTGCCAGGACAGGGGATAGAGTAGCGGGTCCCACCTACGAGCAGTACTTC. This sequence encodes CARTGDRVAGPTYEQYF.

This clone has just one count. The CDR3 nucleotides are TGTGCCAGCAGCTTGTCGGGAGGGGCCGGCAATCAGCCCCAGCATTTT. Translation: CASSLSGGAGNQPQHF. The chain combines TRBV5-5 with TRBJ1-5; TRBD1 might be the D (5 bases). Deletions cut 1 base from V and 2 bases from J, with 13 bases between. Germline assignment: CDR1 SGHKS and CDR2 YYEKEE (reference sequence). This CDR3 is 16 amino acids long.

The rearrangement joins TRBV27 to TRBJ2-3, with a weak D call TRBD1 (5 bases). CDR1 is MNHEY and CDR2 is SMNVEV in the germline V gene (reference sequence). V lost 5 bases, J lost 3 bases, and 12 bases lay in between. The length of the CDR3 is 14 residues. The CDR3 DNA reads as TGTGCCAGCAGTCTCCACCGACAGACAGATACGCAGTATTTT. This sequence encodes CASSLHRQTDTQYF.

V usage is TRBV5-1 and J usage is TRBJ2-3; 15 bases match TRBD2. This CDR3 spans 18 amino acids. With V trimmed by 2 bases and J by 4 bases, 8 bases remained unmatched. The V gene's germline CDR1 is SGHRS and CDR2 YFSETQ. The CDR3 DNA reads TGCGCCAGCAGCTTCGGTGGACTAGCGGGAGGGAACCCAGATACGCAGTATTTT. Translating it yields CASSFGGLAGGNPDTQYF.

This clone was seen a single time. The chain couples TRBV29-1 to TRBJ1-1; the D gene is possibly TRBD1 (6 bases). The V and J ends lost 5 bases and 1 base respectively, with 8 bases between them. CDR1 is SQVTM, CDR2 ANQGSEA, per germline. CDR3 length equals 12 residues. CDR3: CSVTTGNTEAFF. CDR3 DNA: TGCAGCGTTACGACAGGGAACACTGAAGCTTTCTTT.

The V gene is TRBV5-1, the J gene TRBJ2-5; D uncertain. The V end lost 0 bases, the J end lost 8 bases, and 8 bases lay between the germline ends. Germline V lookup: CDR1 SGHRS, CDR2 YFSETQ. The CDR3 runs 12 residues. CDR3 nucleotide sequence: TGCGCCAGCAGCTTGGAACGGGTTACCCAGTACTTC. This gives the protein CASSLERVTQYF.

The chain combines TRBV11-2 with TRBJ2-1; 14 positions agree with TRBD2. The CDR3 sequence is 15 residues long. The J segment lost 8 bases and the V segment lost 5 bases, leaving 5 bases of the junction unmatched. CDR1 is SGHAT, CDR2 FQNNGV, per germline. CDR3 residues: CASSQGLAGEDEQFF. The CDR3 region has the DNA TGTGCCAGCAGCCAGGGACTAGCGGGAGAAGATGAGCAGTTCTTC.

The CDR3 region has the DNA TGTGCCTGGAGTGTTAATCAGGCGGGACAGGGATGTTCCCAACGATGTGAGCAGTTCTTC. Its translation: CAWSVNQAGQGCSQRCEQFF. This chain joins TRBV30 and TRBJ2-1; TRBD1 agrees at 9 bases. The CDR3 is 20 residues long. Germline V gene data show CDR1 as GTSNPN and CDR2 as SVGIG (reference sequence). Trimming removed 0 bases from V and 9 bases from J; junction bases left unmatched: 24.

The chain is built from TRBV28 and TRBJ2-1, with 11 bases fitting TRBD2. The CDR3 consists of 16 residues. The ends lost 5 bases at V and 3 bases at J; junction bases unmatched: 6. Germline V gene data show CDR1 as MDHEN and CDR2 as SYDVKM. In DNA form, the CDR3 reads TGTGCCAGCAGTATCCAGGGACTAGCGGTCTACAATGAGCAGTTCTTC. Amino acid sequence: CASSIQGLAVYNEQFF.

With regard to this clone: The germline gene is not matched at one end of the junction; a read error may be the cause. The V call is TRBV2, the J call TRBJ2-3; 10 bases are shared with TRBD2. CDR1 is SNHLY, CDR2 FYNNEI, per germline. The CDR3 has 15 residues. DNA for the CDR3: TGTGCCAGCAGCGAAGCGGGAGGGATGGCAGATACGCAGTATTTT. Its translation: CASSEAGGMADTQYF.

The gene calls are TRBV5-5 and TRBJ2-5; no clear D gene. The CDR3 is made up of 13 amino acids. V lost 0 bases and J 7 bases, leaving 10 bases between the germline ends. Germline V gene lookup returns CDR1 SGHKS and CDR2 YYEKEE (reference sequence). CDR3: CASSLDQVWTQYF. CDR3 in DNA: TGTGCCAGCAGCTTGGATCAGGTTTGGACCCAGTACTTC.

The chain employs TRBV27 and TRBJ1-1, with a weak D call TRBD1 (5 bases). Deletions cut 8 bases from V and 3 bases from J, with 10 bases between. This CDR3 comprises 12 residues. Germline V gene sequence: CDR1 MNHEY, CDR2 SMNVEV (reference sequence). CDR3 sequence: CASRGWDTEAFF. DNA for the CDR3: TGTGCCAGCCGGGGGTGGGACACTGAAGCTTTCTTT.

CDR3 sequence (DNA): TGTGCCAGCAGCCCCCCGGGACTAGTAAACAATGAGCAGTTCTTC. Translation: CASSPPGLVNNEQFF. This rearrangement joins TRBV3-1 (or the pseudogene TRBV3-2) to TRBJ2-1, with TRBD2 identical over 8 bases. V shed 4 bases, J shed 5 bases, and the junction held 7 bases outside the gene matches. Germline V gene lookup returns CDR1 LGHDT and CDR2 YNNKEL (reference sequence). The CDR3 has 15 amino acids.

This clone was picked up a small number of times. The chain uses TRBV4-1 and TRBJ2-7, with no clear D. The V end lost 1 base, the J end lost 2 bases, and 6 bases lay between the germline ends. The CDR3 length is 13 residues. Germline V gene sequence: CDR1 MGHRA, CDR2 YSYEKL. The CDR3 spells CASSQGLAYEQYF. The CDR3 DNA reads TGCGCCAGCAGCCAAGGTCTAGCCTACGAGCAGTACTTC.

The chain joins TRBV15 to TRBJ1-1; 10 bases agree with TRBD1. V lost 7 bases and J lost 7; bases outside the gene matches: 9. Per germline, CDR1 LNHNV and CDR2 YYDKDF (reference sequence). This CDR3 comprises 14 residues. The CDR3 is CATTLDRGPGEAFF. CDR3 DNA: TGTGCCACCACCCTAGACAGGGGGCCAGGTGAAGCTTTCTTT.

This clone appeared a single time. The chain employs TRBV2 and TRBJ2-7; no firm D call. Germline CDR1 is SNHLY and CDR2 is FYNNEI. The CDR3 spans 10 residues. V lost 6 bases to trimming and J lost 6 bases, with 6 bases between them. CDR3 protein: CASRYTEQYF. For the CDR3, the DNA is TGTGCCAGCAGATACACCGAGCAGTACTTC.

The genes are TRBV11-1 and TRBJ2-3; no reliable D call. Trimming cost V 4 bases and J 1 base, with 6 bases left between them. Per germline, CDR1 SGHAT and CDR2 FQDESV (reference sequence). This CDR3 is 13 amino acids long. CDR3 sequence reads: CASSSPGTDTQYF. The CDR3 DNA follows: TGTGCCAGCAGCTCGCCGGGCACAGATACGCAGTATTTT.

This rearrangement joins TRBV28 to TRBJ2-3; 7 nucleotides agree with TRBD2. Germline-derived CDR1 and CDR2 are MDHEN and SYDVKM. CDR3 size: 15 residues. With 2 bases clipped from V and 5 bases from J, the junction kept 7 bases outside the gene matches. The CDR3 DNA reads TGTGCCAGCAGTTTAATAGCGGGTGGTAGAGATACGCAGTATTTT. Its protein product is CASSLIAGGRDTQYF.

In its sample, this clone was seen once. J is TRBJ1-1 and V is TRBV29-1, with TRBD1 matching 8 bases. Germline assignment: CDR1 SQVTM and CDR2 ANQGSEA. The V segment lost 6 bases and the J segment 5 bases; nucleotides outside the gene matches: 5. This CDR3 region has 12 residues. The CDR3 here is CSVRQGRTEAFF. In DNA, the CDR3 is TGCAGCGTCCGACAGGGGCGAACTGAAGCTTTCTTT.

This chain links TRBV6-2 or TRBV6-3 with TRBJ1-1; 8 bases agree with TRBD1. The V and J ends lost 4 bases and 7 bases, in that order; junction bases with no gene match: 8. The germline V gene encodes CDR1 MNHEY and CDR2 SVGEGT. This CDR3 has 14 residues. This chain's CDR3 is CASSWALTGDEAFF. The CDR3 bases are TGTGCCAGCAGTTGGGCCCTGACAGGGGATGAAGCTTTCTTT.

The V and J genes are TRBV7-6 and TRBJ2-1, with 9 nucleotides matching TRBD2. The germline V gene has CDR1 SGHVS and CDR2 FNYEAQ. V lost 1 base, J lost 8 bases, and 9 bases stayed unmatched. The CDR3 is 16 residues long. The CDR3 DNA sequence: TGTGCCAGCAGCTTAGGGGGCGGGAGGGCCATTGATGAGCAGTTCTTC. Translated, it gives CASSLGGGRAIDEQFF. The complete variable domain, with remaining parts taken from reference TRBV7-6 and TRBJ2-1, reads GAGVSQSPRYKVTKRGQDVALRCDPISGHVSLYWYRQALGQGPEFLTYFNYEAQQDKSGLPNDRFSAERPEGSISTLTIQRTEQRDSAMYRCASSLGGGRAIDEQFFGPGTRLTVL.

The chain employs TRBV28 and TRBJ2-7; 10 nucleotides line up with TRBD2. Germline CDR1 reads MDHEN; CDR2 reads SYDVKM. J was trimmed by 0 bases and V by 1 base; bases with no gene match: 6. The CDR3 covers 17 residues. The CDR3 is CASSLLKLAGLSYEQYF. The DNA for the CDR3 is TGTGCCAGCAGTTTATTAAAACTAGCGGGGCTCTCCTACGAGCAGTACTTC. Combining the CDR3 with reference TRBV28 and TRBJ2-7 gives the whole variable domain DVKVTQSSRYLVKRTGEKVFLECVQDMDHENMFWYRQDPGLGLRLIYFSYDVKMKEKGDIPEGYSVSREKKERFSLILESASTNQTSMYLCASSLLKLAGLSYEQYFGPGTRLTVT.

The rearrangement links TRBV5-6 to TRBJ1-1; D remains ambiguous. CDR3 length: 15 residues. Germline values: CDR1 SGHDT, CDR2 YYEEEE. V dropped 0 bases and J dropped 0 bases, with 9 bases sitting between them. Here the CDR3 DNA reads TGTGCCAGCAGCTTGGAGGAGGGAATGAACACTGAAGCTTTCTTT. This codes for CASSLEEGMNTEAFF.

This chain joins TRBV28 and TRBJ2-1, with a weak D call TRBD1 (6 bases). The V end lost 3 bases, the J end lost 1 base, and 13 bases lay between the germline ends. The CDR3 is made up of 16 amino acids. The germline V gene has CDR1 MDHEN and CDR2 SYDVKM. CDR3 sequence: CASSLGARRSYNEQFF. The CDR3 DNA reads TGTGCCAGCAGTTTGGGGGCGAGGCGGTCCTACAATGAGCAGTTCTTC.